Many counts were recorded for the clone carrying this TCR beta chain. Its antigen remains unknown. MiXCR, applied by TCRdb to the 5' RACE reads, yields one record per CDR3 protein. The sample has under 150,000 distinct CDR3 sequences; 9.5% to 12% are singletons. The trim removed 0 bases at V and 5 bases at J, leaving 15 bases unmatched. Looked up from germline, CDR1 is SGHRS and CDR2 is YFSETQ. There are 19 residues in the CDR3. The sample originates from a study of CD8 T cells in ankylosing spondylitis. Findings of the study overall: Past studies reported some motif variants in reactive arthritis synovial fluid and blood.

The TCR sequence derives from a female donor with ankylosing spondylitis or in good health (not recorded which). The chain uses TRBV5-1 and TRBJ2-3, with 10 bases that match TRBD2. The sample consisted of blood, either unsorted or a sorted T cell fraction (not recorded which). As DNA, the CDR3 is TGCGCCAGCAGCTTGGCCGGAGGAGCTAGCGGGAGTTGGGGAGATACGCAGTATTTT. This encodes CASSLAGGASGSWGDTQYF.